Described below is a single T cell receptor (beta chain) sequence and its context. Its specificity is not known. This specimen comes from a study of OX40 agonist ivuxolimab in advanced cancers. Study in general: Patients were treated with intravenous ivuxolimab, dosed at 0.01 to 10 mg/kg and infused every 2 weeks. Study-level points and caveats: On average, a greater number of expanded clones characterised CD8+ T cells relative to CD4+.

This CDR3 comprises 13 residues. Germline CDR1 SGHTA, CDR2 FQGNSA. V trimming: 4 bases; J trimming: 2 bases; junction bases outside the gene matches: 1. Blood sampling took place at baseline, cycle 4 day 1, and cycle 7 day 1. This table comes from immunoSEQ multiplex PCR, and its TCRdb copy is limited to in-frame clones, with some not included. Of tens of thousands of clones listed, 84% are singletons. Sequencing was performed on CD4+ or CD8+ T cells sorted from blood, taken in a trial of the OX40 agonist ivuxolimab. The TCR sequence derives from an adult with an advanced solid tumor such as melanoma, head and neck, liver or kidney cancer. This chain uses TRBV7-2 with TRBJ2-7, with 8 bases that match TRBD1. CDR3 DNA: TGTGCCAGCAGCTGGGACAGGCCCTACGAGCAGTACTTC. It specifies CASSWDRPYEQYF.